These 11 T cell receptor beta chains were sequenced from one sample in a study of blood T cell repertoires in COVID-19. Only in-frame clones appear in the TCRdb table, and some are missing; sequencing was by immunoSEQ multiplex PCR. This repertoire shows approximately 260,000 clones, about 87% found once; its top ten account for roughly 8.6%. Sequencing was performed on peripheral blood. These receptors were taken from a human donor in a cohort sampled during active COVID-19.

The chain links TRBV27 to TRBJ2-1, with D maybe TRBD2 (5 bases). Germline V gives CDR1 MNHEY, CDR2 SMNVEV (reference sequence). Deletions cut 6 bases from V and 0 bases from J, with 15 bases between. CDR3 length: 16 residues. CDR3 amino acids: CASSLRAFSSYNEQFF. The CDR3 nucleotides read TGTGCCAGCAGCTTGAGGGCGTTCAGCTCCTACAATGAGCAGTTCTTC.

The chain links TRBV14 to TRBJ2-7; D unclear. With 4 bases removed from V and 6 bases from J, the gap between germline ends came to 13 bases. Germline V gene lookup returns CDR1 SGHDN and CDR2 FVKESK. The CDR3 length is 13 residues. In DNA form, the CDR3 reads TGTGCCAGCAGCCCCTACTCATATGGCGAGCAGTACTTC. It translates to CASSPYSYGEQYF.

The V and J genes are TRBV6-1 and TRBJ2-7, with D possibly being TRBD1 (5 bases). Between the trimmed V and J ends, which lost 5 bases and 3 bases, there was a span of 11 bases. The CDR3 has 13 residues. The V gene's germline CDR1 is MNHNS and CDR2 SASEGT. CDR3 residues: CASSLTRVYEQYF. CDR3 in DNA: TGTGCCAGCAGTCTAACCAGGGTCTACGAGCAGTACTTC.

The rearrangement links TRBV3-1 (or the pseudogene TRBV3-2) to TRBJ2-5; D might be TRBD2 (6 bases). CDR1 is LGHDT and CDR2 is YNNKEL in the germline V gene (reference sequence). This CDR3 is 14 amino acids long. V was pared by 4 bases and J by 5 bases, with 14 bases between. CDR3 in DNA: TGTGCCAGCAGCCCACCCGGGACTCGGGAGACCCAGTACTTC. Translated: CASSPPGTRETQYF.

The V and J genes are TRBV19 and TRBJ2-1; TRBD2 matches at 8 bases. CDR1 and CDR2 (germline): LNHDA, SQIVND (reference sequence). J was trimmed by 7 bases and V by 4 bases; bases with no gene match: 15. This CDR3 contains 17 residues. This CDR3 reads CASSTLTMSGSSNEQFF. In DNA, the CDR3 is TGTGCCAGTAGTACCCTGACTATGAGCGGGAGTTCTAATGAGCAGTTCTTC.

J is TRBJ2-7 and V is TRBV11-2, with D tentatively TRBD2 (6 bases). The ends were cut back, 3 bases at V and 3 bases at J, with 12 bases in the middle. The CDR3 length is 14 residues. CDR1 and CDR2 from the germline V gene are SGHAT and FQNNGV. In DNA form, the CDR3 reads TGTGCCAGCAGCTTGAACCCGGGAGTCTACGAGCAGTACTTC. Translated: CASSLNPGVYEQYF.

A few counts support this clone. CDR3 sequence reads: CASSLISGNTIYF. The DNA for the CDR3 is TGTGCCAGCTCACTCATTTCTGGAAACACCATATATTTT. V is TRBV18 and J is TRBJ1-3; no clear D gene. This CDR3 has 13 amino acids. V dropped 4 bases and J dropped 1 base, with 5 bases sitting between them. Germline assignment: CDR1 KGHSH and CDR2 LQKENI.

The chain carries TRBV5-1 and TRBJ2-1; TRBD2 agrees at 7 bases. Germline assignment: CDR1 SGHRS and CDR2 YFSETQ. Germline trimming cut 5 bases from V and 7 bases from J; bases unmatched to any gene: 9. The CDR3 contains 14 residues. The CDR3 DNA is TGCGCCAGCAGGTCCGGGACTACGGGTAATGAGCAGTTCTTC. Protein: CASRSGTTGNEQFF.

The CDR3 DNA is TGTGCCAGCAGTTTTCGGTTAAGCAATCAGCCCCAGCATTTT. Its translation: CASSFRLSNQPQHF. The chain carries TRBV27 and TRBJ1-5, with no clear D. Trimming left V 3 bases short and J 1 base short, with 7 bases between. The germline CDR1 and CDR2 sequences are MNHEY and SMNVEV (reference sequence). The length of the CDR3 is 14 residues.

This chain joins TRBV28 and TRBJ2-5; 16 nucleotides align to TRBD2. V lost 6 bases, J lost 7 bases, and 8 bases stayed unmatched. The CDR3 is 16 amino acids. Germline assignment: CDR1 MDHEN and CDR2 SYDVKM. The CDR3 protein is CASSLGLAGGIGTQYF. In DNA, the CDR3 is TGTGCCAGCAGCCTGGGACTAGCGGGGGGGATCGGGACCCAGTACTTC.

The chain employs TRBV28 and TRBJ2-2; no reliable D call. The germline CDR1 and CDR2 sequences are MDHEN and SYDVKM. V lost 4 bases, J lost 1 base, and 10 bases lay in between. The CDR3 contains 15 residues. The CDR3 sequence is CASSYPWQNTGELFF. The CDR3 DNA sequence: TGTGCCAGCAGTTACCCCTGGCAGAACACCGGGGAGCTGTTTTTT.